These T cell receptor beta chains were read from a single sample in a study of T cell responses to AZD1222 COVID-19 vaccine. This table comes from immunoSEQ multiplex PCR, and its TCRdb copy is limited to in-frame clones, with some not included. This sample yields 90,000 to 120,000 clones, of which about 85% are seen a single time; about 5% belongs to the top ten. Sequences were derived from peripheral blood, sampled 28 days after the second AZD1222 dose. The source is an adult who received the AZD1222 COVID-19 vaccine. The CDR3 runs from the conserved cysteine through the conserved F or W. Fields, in order: V gene, D gene, clone size, J gene, CDR3 protein, CDR3 DNA. The D gene is left open where the match is weak. Where a row states a size, it is once, few, many or the class of an expanded clone; other rows omit it.

v_gene: TRBV2; d_gene: TRBD1; abundance: NA; j_gene: TRBJ2-1; CDR3aa: CASSGDSRGNEQFF; CDR3nt: TGTGCCAGCAGTGGGGACAGCCGTGGGAATGAGCAGTTCTTC
v_gene: TRBV18; d_gene: TRBD2; abundance: NA; j_gene: TRBJ2-7; CDR3aa: CASSPPSGGSYEQYF; CDR3nt: TGTGCCAGCTCACCACCGAGCGGGGGATCGTACGAGCAGTACTTC
v_gene: TRBV5-1; d_gene: TRBD1; abundance: NA; j_gene: TRBJ2-7; CDR3aa: CASSDITTGSYEQYF; CDR3nt: TGCGCCAGCAGCGATATTACGACAGGGTCCTACGAGCAGTACTTC
v_gene: TRBV9; d_gene: TRBD2; abundance: NA; j_gene: TRBJ2-7; CDR3aa: CASSVDPAGSYEQYF; CDR3nt: TGTGCCAGCAGCGTAGACCCAGCGGGGTCCTACGAGCAGTACTTC
v_gene: TRBV18; d_gene: NA; abundance: NA; j_gene: TRBJ1-5; CDR3aa: CASSPPDVGFGQPQHF; CDR3nt: TGTGCCAGCTCACCACCGGACGTCGGGTTTGGTCAGCCCCAGCATTTT
v_gene: TRBV5-5; d_gene: NA; abundance: NA; j_gene: TRBJ1-5; CDR3aa: CASSPRMFAEPQHF; CDR3nt: TGTGCCAGCAGCCCCAGGATGTTTGCGGAGCCCCAGCATTTT
v_gene: TRBV19; d_gene: TRBD1; abundance: NA; j_gene: TRBJ1-5; CDR3aa: CASTFDRAQGGNQPQHF; CDR3nt: TGTGCCAGTACCTTTGACAGGGCCCAAGGTGGGAATCAGCCCCAGCATTTT
v_gene: TRBV30; d_gene: NA; abundance: NA; j_gene: TRBJ1-5; CDR3aa: CAWNGLGNQPQHF; CDR3nt: TGTGCCTGGAATGGGCTCGGCAATCAGCCCCAGCATTTT
v_gene: TRBV2; d_gene: NA; abundance: NA; j_gene: TRBJ2-7; CDR3aa: CASSEQVGSYEQYF; CDR3nt: TGTGCCAGCAGTGAGCAGGTAGGGTCCTACGAGCAGTACTTC
v_gene: TRBV7-2; d_gene: NA; abundance: NA; j_gene: TRBJ1-2; CDR3aa: CASNGGGNYGYTF; CDR3nt: TGTGCCAGCAATGGGGGCGGTAACTATGGCTACACCTTC
v_gene: TRBV5-6; d_gene: NA; abundance: NA; j_gene: TRBJ2-6; CDR3aa: CASSLVFSGANVLTF; CDR3nt: TGTGCCAGCAGCTTGGTCTTCTCTGGGGCCAACGTCCTGACTTTC
v_gene: TRBV25-1; d_gene: NA; abundance: NA; j_gene: TRBJ1-1; CDR3aa: CASSEGHRNTEAFF; CDR3nt: TGTGCCAGCAGTGAGGGGCATCGGAACACTGAAGCTTTCTTT
v_gene: TRBV7-3; d_gene: NA; abundance: few; j_gene: TRBJ1-2; CDR3aa: CASSSRDGLYGYTF; CDR3nt: TGTGCCAGCAGCTCCCGGGACGGACTCTATGGCTACACCTTC
v_gene: TRBV11-2; d_gene: TRBD1; abundance: NA; j_gene: TRBJ1-1; CDR3aa: CASSNTGGEAFF; CDR3nt: TGTGCCAGCAGCAACACAGGGGGTGAAGCTTTCTTT
v_gene: TRBV2; d_gene: NA; abundance: NA; j_gene: TRBJ1-4; CDR3aa: CASSEGQVRANEKLFF; CDR3nt: TGTGCCAGCAGTGAAGGACAGGTTCGAGCTAATGAAAAACTGTTTTTT
v_gene: TRBV3-1/TRBV3-2; d_gene: NA; abundance: once; j_gene: TRBJ2-1; CDR3aa: CASSQGQPNEQFF; CDR3nt: TGTGCCAGCAGCCAAGGGCAGCCCAATGAGCAGTTCTTC
v_gene: TRBV4-3; d_gene: NA; abundance: NA; j_gene: TRBJ1-5; CDR3aa: CASSQDRGFGNQPQHF; CDR3nt: TGCGCCAGCAGCCAAGATCGGGGGTTTGGCAATCAGCCCCAGCATTTT
v_gene: TRBV5-4; d_gene: NA; abundance: NA; j_gene: TRBJ1-3; CDR3aa: CASSPDASSGNTIYF; CDR3nt: TGTGCCAGCAGCCCAGACGCCAGCTCTGGAAACACCATATATTTT
v_gene: TRBV4-3; d_gene: NA; abundance: NA; j_gene: TRBJ2-1; CDR3aa: CASSLNRGRTYNEQFF; CDR3nt: TGCGCCAGCAGCCTTAATCGGGGCAGGACCTACAATGAGCAGTTCTTC
v_gene: TRBV6-1; d_gene: NA; abundance: NA; j_gene: TRBJ1-2; CDR3aa: CASSEQTYGYTF; CDR3nt: TGTGCCAGCAGTGAACAGACGTATGGCTACACCTTC
v_gene: TRBV20-1; d_gene: NA; abundance: NA; j_gene: TRBJ1-2; CDR3aa: CSARAQYGYTF; CDR3nt: TGCAGTGCTAGAGCCCAATACGGCTACACCTTC
v_gene: TRBV28; d_gene: NA; abundance: NA; j_gene: TRBJ2-3; CDR3aa: CASVVLDTQYF; CDR3nt: TGTGCCAGCGTAGTTTTAGATACGCAGTATTTT
v_gene: TRBV9; d_gene: NA; abundance: NA; j_gene: TRBJ2-7; CDR3aa: CASSARDSREQYF; CDR3nt: TGTGCCAGCAGCGCCAGAGACAGTCGCGAGCAGTACTTC
v_gene: TRBV19; d_gene: NA; abundance: once; j_gene: TRBJ2-5; CDR3aa: CASSSGREYETQYF; CDR3nt: TGTGCCAGTAGCTCAGGCAGGGAGTATGAGACCCAGTACTTC
v_gene: TRBV2; d_gene: TRBD1; abundance: once; j_gene: TRBJ2-1; CDR3aa: CASSPGTGMNEQFF; CDR3nt: TGTGCCAGCAGTCCGGGGACAGGGATGAATGAGCAGTTCTTC
v_gene: TRBV12-3/TRBV12-4; d_gene: NA; abundance: NA; j_gene: TRBJ1-2; CDR3aa: CASSSDKFYGYTF; CDR3nt: TGTGCCAGCAGTTCGGACAAGTTTTATGGCTACACCTTC
v_gene: TRBV24-1; d_gene: NA; abundance: NA; j_gene: TRBJ2-1; CDR3aa: CATSDGGHNEQFF; CDR3nt: TGTGCCACCAGTGACGGCGGACACAATGAGCAGTTCTTC
v_gene: TRBV28; d_gene: TRBD1; abundance: NA; j_gene: TRBJ1-1; CDR3aa: CASNTGGAGFEAFF; CDR3nt: TGTGCCTCGAATACAGGGGGCGCGGGGTTTGAAGCTTTCTTT
v_gene: TRBV5-1; d_gene: NA; abundance: once; j_gene: TRBJ2-7; CDR3aa: CASHQRSDGAYEQYF; CDR3nt: TGCGCCAGCCACCAGCGTTCGGACGGAGCCTACGAGCAGTACTTC
v_gene: TRBV19; d_gene: NA; abundance: NA; j_gene: TRBJ2-2; CDR3aa: CASSIGSKVTGELFF; CDR3nt: TGTGCCAGTAGTATAGGGAGTAAGGTAACCGGGGAGCTGTTTTTT
v_gene: TRBV11-3; d_gene: NA; abundance: once; j_gene: TRBJ2-2; CDR3aa: CASSRGTPALGGELFF; CDR3nt: TGTGCCAGCAGCCGCGGGACTCCGGCGTTGGGCGGGGAGCTGTTTTTT
v_gene: TRBV29-1; d_gene: NA; abundance: once; j_gene: TRBJ1-1; CDR3aa: CSVAPKAGENEAFF; CDR3nt: TGCAGCGTTGCCCCCAAGGCAGGGGAAAATGAAGCTTTCTTT
v_gene: TRBV6-5; d_gene: NA; abundance: NA; j_gene: TRBJ1-2; CDR3aa: CASSDGGGGGYGYTF; CDR3nt: TGTGCCAGCAGCGACGGGGGGGGAGGAGGCTATGGCTACACCTTC
v_gene: TRBV5-1; d_gene: NA; abundance: NA; j_gene: TRBJ2-3; CDR3aa: CASQVGEADTQYF; CDR3nt: TGCGCCAGCCAGGTGGGGGAGGCAGATACGCAGTATTTT
v_gene: TRBV5-5; d_gene: TRBD1; abundance: once; j_gene: TRBJ1-1; CDR3aa: CASSLGQGQGTEAFF; CDR3nt: TGTGCCAGCAGCTTGGGACAGGGGCAAGGGACTGAAGCTTTCTTT
v_gene: TRBV24-1; d_gene: TRBD1; abundance: NA; j_gene: TRBJ1-2; CDR3aa: CATSDYRQGGGYTF; CDR3nt: TGTGCCACCAGTGATTACCGACAGGGGGGTGGCTACACCTTC
v_gene: TRBV11-2; d_gene: NA; abundance: NA; j_gene: TRBJ2-5; CDR3aa: CASSLETAGYQETQYF; CDR3nt: TGTGCCAGCAGCTTAGAGACAGCAGGGTACCAAGAGACCCAGTACTTC
v_gene: TRBV5-8; d_gene: NA; abundance: NA; j_gene: TRBJ1-5; CDR3aa: CASNRGGSGNQPQHF; CDR3nt: TGTGCCAGCAACCGAGGGGGGAGTGGCAATCAGCCCCAGCATTTT
v_gene: TRBV6-1; d_gene: NA; abundance: NA; j_gene: TRBJ2-4; CDR3aa: CASSDGAGFKNIQYF; CDR3nt: TGTGCCAGCAGTGACGGTGCAGGGTTCAAAAACATTCAGTACTTC
v_gene: TRBV3-1/TRBV3-2; d_gene: NA; abundance: few; j_gene: TRBJ2-2; CDR3aa: CASSRSGVRVRTGELFF; CDR3nt: TGTGCCAGCAGCCGGTCGGGGGTTAGGGTTCGAACCGGGGAGCTGTTTTTT
v_gene: TRBV5-1; d_gene: NA; abundance: NA; j_gene: TRBJ1-2; CDR3aa: CASSLRGASNYGYTF; CDR3nt: TGCGCCAGCAGCTTGAGGGGGGCCTCTAACTATGGCTACACCTTC
v_gene: TRBV11-2; d_gene: TRBD1; abundance: NA; j_gene: TRBJ1-2; CDR3aa: CASSFNRDSYGYTF; CDR3nt: TGTGCCAGCAGCTTTAACCGGGACAGCTATGGCTACACCTTC
v_gene: TRBV5-1; d_gene: NA; abundance: NA; j_gene: TRBJ2-1; CDR3aa: CASSLGITQVNNEQFF; CDR3nt: TGCGCCAGCAGCTTGGGAATCACCCAAGTAAACAATGAGCAGTTCTTC
v_gene: TRBV7-8; d_gene: NA; abundance: NA; j_gene: TRBJ1-2; CDR3aa: CASSPPGEFYGYTF; CDR3nt: TGTGCCAGCAGCCCGCCGGGAGAATTCTATGGCTACACCTTC
v_gene: TRBV7-2; d_gene: TRBD1; abundance: once; j_gene: TRBJ1-1; CDR3aa: CASSWTGANTEAFF; CDR3nt: TGTGCCAGCAGCTGGACAGGAGCGAACACTGAAGCTTTCTTT
v_gene: TRBV2; d_gene: NA; abundance: few; j_gene: TRBJ2-2; CDR3aa: CASRTDSNTGELFF; CDR3nt: TGTGCCAGCAGGACAGATTCGAACACCGGGGAGCTGTTTTTT